The clone carrying this T cell receptor beta chain was observed a handful of times. A TCRbeta library incorporating unique molecular identifiers was prepared. MiXCR, run by TCRdb on the PCR reads, gives a single entry per CDR3 protein. The profile covers 490,000 or so distinct CDR3 sequences, with around 12% appearing a single time and about 5% taken by the ten largest. This entry belongs to a study of T-cell reconstitution after alpha-beta-depleted transplantation in children. Trimming cost V 6 bases and J 7 bases, with 16 bases left between them. The CDR3 has 13 residues. The sample consisted of PBMCs from the stem cell graft donor, taken from the stem cell graft. The origin of this receptor is a human donor who donated a stem cell graft to a child with combined immunodeficiency. The chain uses TRBV12-3 or TRBV12-4 and TRBJ2-7; D is undetermined. The CDR3 region is CASRFVGLQEQYF. The CDR3 nucleotides read TGTGCCAGCAGATTCGTAGGCCTCCAGGAGCAGTACTTC.